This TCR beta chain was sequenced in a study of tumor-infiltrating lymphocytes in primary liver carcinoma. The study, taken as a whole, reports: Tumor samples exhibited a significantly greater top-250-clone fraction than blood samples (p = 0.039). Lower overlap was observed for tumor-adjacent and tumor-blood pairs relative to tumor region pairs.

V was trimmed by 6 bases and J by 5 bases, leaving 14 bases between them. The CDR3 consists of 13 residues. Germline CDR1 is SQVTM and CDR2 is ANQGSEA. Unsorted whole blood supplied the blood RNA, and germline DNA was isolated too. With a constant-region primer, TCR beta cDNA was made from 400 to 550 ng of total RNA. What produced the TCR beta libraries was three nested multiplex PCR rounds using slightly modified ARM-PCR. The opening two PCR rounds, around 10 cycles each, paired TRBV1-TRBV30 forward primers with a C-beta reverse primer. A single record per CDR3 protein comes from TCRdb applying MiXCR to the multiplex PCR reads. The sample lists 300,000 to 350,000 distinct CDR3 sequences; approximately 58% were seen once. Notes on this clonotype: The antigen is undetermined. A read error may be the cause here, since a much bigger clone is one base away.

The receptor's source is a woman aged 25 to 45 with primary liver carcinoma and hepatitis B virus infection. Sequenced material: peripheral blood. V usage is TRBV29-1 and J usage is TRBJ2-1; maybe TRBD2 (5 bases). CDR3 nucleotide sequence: TGCAGCGTGCGTGGGCTGGAGGACAATGAGCAGTTCTTC. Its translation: CSVRGLEDNEQFF.